The T cell receptor beta chain under discussion was sequenced for a study of TIL therapy for anti-PD-1-resistant metastatic lung cancer. About the research overall: Tumors were harvested before any PD-1/PD-L1 blockade. Tumors carried a median roughly 1.6 non-synonymous mutations per megabase.

Regarding the study as a whole: TIL clonotype persistence in blood showed no apparent association with response. This highly selected cohort may not generalize to typical lung cancer patients.

The immunoSEQ assay was v3. Repertoires were generated with immunoSEQ multiplex PCR, while TCRdb's copy carries only in-frame clones and drops some. The sample has about 47,000 clones, approximately 86% seen once; the top ten hold more than 4.5%. The germline V and J ends were trimmed by 0 bases and 2 bases, with 10 bases remaining between them. This CDR3 comprises 16 residues. The germline gives CDR1 MRHNA, CDR2 SNTAGT. The sample's time point: pre-treatment sample, taken before nivolumab and TIL therapy. In this sample, this clone turned up once. Its antigen remains unknown. The sample was blood, taken at baseline. This clonotype was sampled from a person aged 25 to 85 with non-small cell lung cancer. The chain employs TRBV6-4 and TRBJ2-2; the D gene could be TRBD1 or TRBD2 (6 bases each). CDR3 coding DNA: TGTGCCAGCAGTGACTCGGGGGGCGCCAACACCGGGGAGCTGTTTTTT. Translating gives CASSDSGGANTGELFF.